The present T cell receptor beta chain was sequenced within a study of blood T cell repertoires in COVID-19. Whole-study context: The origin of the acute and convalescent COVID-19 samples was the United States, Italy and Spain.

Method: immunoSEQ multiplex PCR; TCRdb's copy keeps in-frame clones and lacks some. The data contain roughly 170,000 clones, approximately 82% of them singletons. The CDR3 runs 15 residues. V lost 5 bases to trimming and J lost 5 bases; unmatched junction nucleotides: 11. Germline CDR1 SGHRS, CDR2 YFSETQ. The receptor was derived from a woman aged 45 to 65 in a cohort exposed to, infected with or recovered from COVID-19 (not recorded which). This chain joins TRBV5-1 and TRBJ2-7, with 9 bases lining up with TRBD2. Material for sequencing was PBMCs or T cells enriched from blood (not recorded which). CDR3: CASRGSGSPQNEQYF. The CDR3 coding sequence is TGCGCCAGCAGGGGTAGCGGGAGTCCGCAGAACGAGCAGTACTTC.